This TCR beta chain appears in the sequencing data of a study of cytomegalovirus exposure and HLA in healthy donors. Trimming shortened V by 4 bases and J by 3 bases, and 7 bases separated the two germline ends. Per the germline V gene, CDR1 is MGHRA and CDR2 is YSYEKL. CDR3 size: 13 residues. In the case of this clone: The antigen is unknown.

Study-wide results and limits: In vitro data verified a few CMV-associated chains as specific for CMV antigens. A prior analysis recorded that most TCR beta V segments were productive about 90% or about 30% of the time. For cytomegalovirus status, the classifier reportedly gave diagnoses with high specificity and sensitivity.

60 Vbeta and 13 Jbeta primers were used in PCR. Assay used: immunoSEQ multiplex PCR; TCRdb lists only in-frame clones, some missing. The repertoire table contains tens of thousands of clones. The chain joins TRBV4-1 to TRBJ1-3; D is undetermined. Material for sequencing was PBMCs. This TCR was recovered from a man younger than 35 in good health and CMV-seropositive. The CDR3 DNA follows: TGCGCCAGCAGCCTTTTACTTGGAAACACCATATATTTT. Translation gives CASSLLLGNTIYF.